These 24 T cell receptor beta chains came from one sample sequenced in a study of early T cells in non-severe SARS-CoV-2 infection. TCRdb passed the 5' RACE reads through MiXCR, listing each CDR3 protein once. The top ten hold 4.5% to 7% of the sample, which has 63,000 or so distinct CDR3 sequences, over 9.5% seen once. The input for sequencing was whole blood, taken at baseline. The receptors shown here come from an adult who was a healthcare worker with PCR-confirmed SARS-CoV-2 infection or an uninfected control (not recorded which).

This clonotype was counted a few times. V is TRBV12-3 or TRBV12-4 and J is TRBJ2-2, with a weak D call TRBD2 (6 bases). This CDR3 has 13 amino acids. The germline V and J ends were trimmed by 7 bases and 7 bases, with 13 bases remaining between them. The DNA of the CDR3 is TGTGCCAGCACCTTGGGGGAGGTCGGGGAGCTGTTTTTT. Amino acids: CASTLGEVGELFF.

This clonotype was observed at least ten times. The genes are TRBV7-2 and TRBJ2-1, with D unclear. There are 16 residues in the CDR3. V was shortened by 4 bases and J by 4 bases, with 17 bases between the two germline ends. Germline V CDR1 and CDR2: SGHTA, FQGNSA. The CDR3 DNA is TGTGCCAGCAGCTCATCGAGCATACGAATATACAATGAGCAGTTCTTC. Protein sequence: CASSSSSIRIYNEQFF.

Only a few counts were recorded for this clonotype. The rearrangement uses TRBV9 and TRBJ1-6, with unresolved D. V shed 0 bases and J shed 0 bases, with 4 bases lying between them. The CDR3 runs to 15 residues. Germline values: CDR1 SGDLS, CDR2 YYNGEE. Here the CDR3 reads CASSVGGSYNSPLHF. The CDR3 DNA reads TGTGCCAGCAGCGTAGGGGGCTCCTATAATTCACCCCTCCACTTT. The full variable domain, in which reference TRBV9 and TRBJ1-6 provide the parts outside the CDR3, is DSGVTQTPKHLITATGQRVTLRCSPRSGDLSVYWYQQSLDQGLQFLIQYYNGEERAKGNILERFSAQQFPDLHSELNLSSLELGDSALYFCASSVGGSYNSPLHFGNGTRLTVT.

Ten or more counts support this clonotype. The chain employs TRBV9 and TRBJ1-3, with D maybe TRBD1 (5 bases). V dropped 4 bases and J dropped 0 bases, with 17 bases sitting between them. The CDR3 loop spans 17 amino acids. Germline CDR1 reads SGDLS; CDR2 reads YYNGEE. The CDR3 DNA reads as TGTGCCAGCAGCCCACGCGGTCGGGACGTCTCTGGAAACACCATATATTTT. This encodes CASSPRGRDVSGNTIYF.

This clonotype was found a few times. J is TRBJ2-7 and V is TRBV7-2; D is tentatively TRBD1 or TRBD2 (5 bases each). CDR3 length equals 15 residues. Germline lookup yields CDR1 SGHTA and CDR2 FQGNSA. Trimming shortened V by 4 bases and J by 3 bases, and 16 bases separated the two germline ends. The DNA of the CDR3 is TGTGCCAGCAGCTCCCATCGGGGACGATACTACGAGCAGTACTTC. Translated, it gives CASSSHRGRYYEQYF.

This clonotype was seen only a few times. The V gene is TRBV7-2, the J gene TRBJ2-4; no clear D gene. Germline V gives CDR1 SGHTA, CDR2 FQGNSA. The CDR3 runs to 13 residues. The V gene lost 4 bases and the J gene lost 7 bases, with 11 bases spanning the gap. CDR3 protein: CASSSIPGNIQYF. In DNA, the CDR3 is TGTGCCAGCAGCTCGATACCCGGGAACATTCAGTACTTC.

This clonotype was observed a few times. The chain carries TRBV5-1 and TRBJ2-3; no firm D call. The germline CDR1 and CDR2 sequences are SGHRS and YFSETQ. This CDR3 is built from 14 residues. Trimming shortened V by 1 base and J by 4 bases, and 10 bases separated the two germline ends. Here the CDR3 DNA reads TGCGCCAGCAGCTTGATTACAGATTCAGATACGCAGTATTTT. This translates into CASSLITDSDTQYF.

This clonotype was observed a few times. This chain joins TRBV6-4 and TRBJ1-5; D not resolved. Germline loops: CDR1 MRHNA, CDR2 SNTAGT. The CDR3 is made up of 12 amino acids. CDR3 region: CAAGRSNQPQHF. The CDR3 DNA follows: TGTGCAGCCGGCAGGAGCAATCAGCCCCAGCATTTT.

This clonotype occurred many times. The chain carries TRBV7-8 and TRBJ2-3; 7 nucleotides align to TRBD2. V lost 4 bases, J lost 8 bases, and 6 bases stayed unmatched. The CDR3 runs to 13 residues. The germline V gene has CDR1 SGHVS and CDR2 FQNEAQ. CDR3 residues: CASSSTSDGTQYF. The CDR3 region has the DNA TGTGCCAGCAGCTCCACTAGCGATGGTACGCAGTATTTT.

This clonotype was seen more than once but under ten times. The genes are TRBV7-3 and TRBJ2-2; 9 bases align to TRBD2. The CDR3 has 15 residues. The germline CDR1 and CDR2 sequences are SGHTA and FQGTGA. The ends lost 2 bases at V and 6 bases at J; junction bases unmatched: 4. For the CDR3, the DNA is TGTGCCAGCAGCTTAGTAGCGGGAGTTTCCGGGGAGCTGTTTTTT. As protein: CASSLVAGVSGELFF.

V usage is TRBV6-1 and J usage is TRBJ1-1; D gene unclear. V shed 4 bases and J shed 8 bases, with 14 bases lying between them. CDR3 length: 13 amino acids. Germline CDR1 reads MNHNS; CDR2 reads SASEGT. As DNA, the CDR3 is TGTGCCAGCAGTGTGTTTCGGACTCAAGAAGCTTTCTTT. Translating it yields CASSVFRTQEAFF.

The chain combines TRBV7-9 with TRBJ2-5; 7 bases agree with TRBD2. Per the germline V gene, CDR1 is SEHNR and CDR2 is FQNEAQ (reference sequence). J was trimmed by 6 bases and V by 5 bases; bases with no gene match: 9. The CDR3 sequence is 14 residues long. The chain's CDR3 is CASSVGLVVKTQYF. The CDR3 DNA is TGTGCCAGCAGCGTCGGACTAGTCGTCAAGACCCAGTACTTC.

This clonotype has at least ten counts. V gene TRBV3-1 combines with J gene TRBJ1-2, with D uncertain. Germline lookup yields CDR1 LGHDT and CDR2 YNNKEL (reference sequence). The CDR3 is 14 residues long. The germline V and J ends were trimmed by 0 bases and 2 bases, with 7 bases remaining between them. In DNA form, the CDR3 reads TGTGCCAGCAGCCAAGACCACACCAACTATGGCTACACCTTC. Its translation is CASSQDHTNYGYTF.

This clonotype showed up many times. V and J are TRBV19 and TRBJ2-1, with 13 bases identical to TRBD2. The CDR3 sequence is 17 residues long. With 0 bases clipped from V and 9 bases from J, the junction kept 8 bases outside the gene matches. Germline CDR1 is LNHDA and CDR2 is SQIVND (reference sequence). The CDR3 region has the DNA TGTGCCAGTAGTATAGAGCCAACTAGCGGGGGGGCAGTTGAGCAGTTCTTC. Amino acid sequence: CASSIEPTSGGAVEQFF. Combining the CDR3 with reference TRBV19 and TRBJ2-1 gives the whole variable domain DGGITQSPKYLFRKEGQNVTLSCEQNLNHDAMYWYRQDPGQGLRLIYYSQIVNDFQKGDIAEGYSVSREKKESFPLTVTSAQKNPTAFYLCASSIEPTSGGAVEQFFGPGTRLTVL.

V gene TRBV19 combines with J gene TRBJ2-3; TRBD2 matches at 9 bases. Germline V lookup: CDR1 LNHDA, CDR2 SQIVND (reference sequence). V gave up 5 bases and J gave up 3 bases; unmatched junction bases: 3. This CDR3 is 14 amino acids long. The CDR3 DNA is TGTGCCAGTAGTGGGGGACTAGCAACAGATACGCAGTATTTT. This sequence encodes CASSGGLATDTQYF.

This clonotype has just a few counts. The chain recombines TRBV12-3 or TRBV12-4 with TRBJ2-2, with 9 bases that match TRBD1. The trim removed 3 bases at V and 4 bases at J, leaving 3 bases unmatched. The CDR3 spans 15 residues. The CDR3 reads CASSLGTGSTGELFF. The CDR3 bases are TGTGCCAGCAGTTTGGGGACAGGGAGCACCGGGGAGCTGTTTTTT.

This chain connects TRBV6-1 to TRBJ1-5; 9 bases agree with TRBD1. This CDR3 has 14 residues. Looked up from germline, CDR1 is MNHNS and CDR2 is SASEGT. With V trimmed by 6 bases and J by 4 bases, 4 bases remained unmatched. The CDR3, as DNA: TGTGCCAGCAGGCAGACAGGGGGAAATCAGCCCCAGCATTTT. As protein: CASRQTGGNQPQHF.

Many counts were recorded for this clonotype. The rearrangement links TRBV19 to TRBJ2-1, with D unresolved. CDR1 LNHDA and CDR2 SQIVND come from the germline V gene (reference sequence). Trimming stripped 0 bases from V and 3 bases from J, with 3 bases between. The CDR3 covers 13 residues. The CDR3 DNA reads TGTGCCAGTAGTATAGATCGCTACAATGAGCAGTTCTTC. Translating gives CASSIDRYNEQFF.

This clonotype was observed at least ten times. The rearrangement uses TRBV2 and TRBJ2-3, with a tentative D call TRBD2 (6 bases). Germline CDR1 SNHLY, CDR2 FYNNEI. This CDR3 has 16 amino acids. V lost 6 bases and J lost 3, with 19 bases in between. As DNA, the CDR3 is TGTGCCAGCAGACAGAGGGGACTCACTGGAACAGATACGCAGTATTTT. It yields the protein CASRQRGLTGTDTQYF.

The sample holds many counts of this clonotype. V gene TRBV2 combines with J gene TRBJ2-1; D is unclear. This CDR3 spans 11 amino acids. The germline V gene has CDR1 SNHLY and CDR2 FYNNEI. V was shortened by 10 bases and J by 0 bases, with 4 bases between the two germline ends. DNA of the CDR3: TGTGCCACAAGCTCCTACAATGAGCAGTTCTTC. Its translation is CATSSYNEQFF.

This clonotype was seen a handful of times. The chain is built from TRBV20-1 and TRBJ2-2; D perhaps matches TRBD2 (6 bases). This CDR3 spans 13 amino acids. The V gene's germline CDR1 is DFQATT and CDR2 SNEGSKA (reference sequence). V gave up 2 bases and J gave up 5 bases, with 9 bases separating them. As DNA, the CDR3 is TGCAGTGCTAGACTGGCGGGGACCGGGGAGCTGTTTTTT. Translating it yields CSARLAGTGELFF.

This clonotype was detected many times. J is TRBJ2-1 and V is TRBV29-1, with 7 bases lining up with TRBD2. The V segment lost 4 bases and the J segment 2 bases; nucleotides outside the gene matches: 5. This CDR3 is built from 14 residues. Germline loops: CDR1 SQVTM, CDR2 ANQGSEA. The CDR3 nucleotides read TGCAGCGTTGCGAGGAGCGGGACCTACAATGAGCAGTTCTTC. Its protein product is CSVARSGTYNEQFF.

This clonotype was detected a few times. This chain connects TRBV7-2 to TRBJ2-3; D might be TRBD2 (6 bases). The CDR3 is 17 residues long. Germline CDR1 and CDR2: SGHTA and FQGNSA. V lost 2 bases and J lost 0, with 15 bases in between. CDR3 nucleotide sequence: TGTGCCAGCAGCTTATACGGCCCCGGGACTAGCACAGATACGCAGTATTTT. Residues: CASSLYGPGTSTDTQYF.

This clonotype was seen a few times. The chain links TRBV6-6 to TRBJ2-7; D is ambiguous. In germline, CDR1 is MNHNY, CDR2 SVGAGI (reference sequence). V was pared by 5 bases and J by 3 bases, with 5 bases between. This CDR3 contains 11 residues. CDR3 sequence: CASSHNYEQYF. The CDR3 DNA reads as TGTGCCAGCAGTCACAACTACGAGCAGTACTTC.